Given below is one TCR beta chain in context. Its target is not known. The data are from a study of cytomegalovirus exposure and HLA in healthy donors. General study results and limits: The authors excluded some V segments, including TRBV6-2 and TRBV6-3, as indistinguishable. Presence/absence results assume similar sequencing depth per donor, which may not hold. Sequencing had likely introduced a cluster of highly shared sequence variants as an artifact.

This CDR3 spans 16 amino acids. The germline V and J ends were trimmed by 0 bases and 0 bases, with 9 bases remaining between them. Per germline, CDR1 SGHNT and CDR2 YENEEA. PCR used 60 Vbeta primers and 13 Jbeta primers. Sequenced by immunoSEQ multiplex PCR; TCRdb stores in-frame clones only, minus some. The sample records 110,000 to 150,000 clones, around 84% being singletons. The sample consisted of PBMCs. V and J are TRBV11-3 and TRBJ2-1; no clear D gene. This sequence was found in a boy aged 2 to 9 in good health and CMV-seronegative. This CDR3 is CASSLEFGPSYNEQFF. CDR3 sequence (DNA): TGTGCCAGCAGCTTAGAGTTTGGGCCCTCCTACAATGAGCAGTTCTTC.